This is a list of T cell receptor beta chains from one sample in a study of CD4+ T cells in melanoma. Assay used: immunoSEQ multiplex PCR; TCRdb lists only in-frame clones, some missing. The repertoire consists of around 6,700 clones, with roughly 47% occurring once and the leading ten covering about 16%. Source material: cells from a culture (not recorded whether cultured in vitro). These receptors came from a human donor with melanoma. Each CDR3 is given with its conserved first and last residue. The listing skips clone size in some rows; elsewhere it reads once, few, many or a size class.

clone_size: -; v_call: TRBV6-5; j_call: TRBJ2-7; cdr3_aa: CASRKTRDISYEQYF
clone_size: -; v_call: TRBV13; j_call: TRBJ1-6; cdr3_aa: CASSLGQGAYSPLHF
clone_size: -; v_call: TRBV6-5; j_call: TRBJ1-1; cdr3_aa: CASSRQGNTEAFF
clone_size: -; v_call: TRBV19; j_call: TRBJ1-1; cdr3_aa: CATYSDRLNTEAFF
clone_size: -; v_call: TRBV5-1; j_call: TRBJ2-2; cdr3_aa: CASSLVTSGLSGELFF
clone_size: -; v_call: TRBV6-1; j_call: TRBJ2-7; cdr3_aa: CATRQEGQIPYEQYF
clone_size: -; v_call: TRBV30; j_call: TRBJ1-4; cdr3_aa: CACSAGLANEKLFF
clone_size: -; v_call: TRBV2; j_call: TRBJ1-1; cdr3_aa: CASKTGVNTEAFF
clone_size: -; v_call: TRBV2; j_call: TRBJ1-2; cdr3_aa: CASNRNYGYTF
clone_size: few; v_call: TRBV2; j_call: TRBJ2-3; cdr3_aa: CASSPISGGLADTQYF
clone_size: -; v_call: TRBV4-1; j_call: TRBJ2-2; cdr3_aa: CASSQAVTGELFF
clone_size: -; v_call: TRBV30; j_call: TRBJ1-1; cdr3_aa: CASSGGGTEAFF
clone_size: -; v_call: TRBV2; j_call: TRBJ2-1; cdr3_aa: CASSVGGETYNEQFF
clone_size: -; v_call: TRBV5-1; j_call: TRBJ2-7; cdr3_aa: CASSLGARALTEQYF
clone_size: -; v_call: TRBV10-2; j_call: TRBJ1-4; cdr3_aa: CASSESYGWEKLFF
clone_size: -; v_call: TRBV29-1; j_call: TRBJ1-1; cdr3_aa: CSVEFRGAFF
clone_size: -; v_call: TRBV6-5; j_call: TRBJ2-7; cdr3_aa: CASSSRDASYEQYF
clone_size: once; v_call: TRBV30; j_call: TRBJ1-2; cdr3_aa: CAWSRNEGRGYTF
clone_size: -; v_call: TRBV4-1; j_call: TRBJ1-5; cdr3_aa: CASSQEDRTRAQHF
clone_size: -; v_call: TRBV5-1; j_call: TRBJ1-6; cdr3_aa: CASSLDRVASPLHF
clone_size: once; v_call: TRBV29-1; j_call: TRBJ1-2; cdr3_aa: CSASQGTNYGYTF
clone_size: once; v_call: TRBV6-6; j_call: TRBJ2-5; cdr3_aa: CASSKPGGFGGETQYF
clone_size: -; v_call: TRBV29-1; j_call: TRBJ2-2; cdr3_aa: CSVTGLPTTGELFF
clone_size: -; v_call: TRBV5-1; j_call: TRBJ2-3; cdr3_aa: CASGLQGIADTQYF
clone_size: few; v_call: TRBV19; j_call: TRBJ1-5; cdr3_aa: CASSVGWQPQHF
clone_size: -; v_call: TRBV7-9; j_call: TRBJ1-2; cdr3_aa: CASSLAAVPYGYTF
clone_size: -; v_call: TRBV29-1; j_call: TRBJ1-1; cdr3_aa: CSVTPDRLRNTEAFF
clone_size: -; v_call: TRBV2; j_call: TRBJ2-4; cdr3_aa: CASSRDLGQNIQYF
clone_size: -; v_call: TRBV5-6; j_call: TRBJ1-2; cdr3_aa: CASTRDRGLRGYTF
clone_size: -; v_call: TRBV29-1; j_call: TRBJ2-5; cdr3_aa: CSVSDSQETQYF
clone_size: -; v_call: TRBV19; j_call: TRBJ1-2; cdr3_aa: CASSIVGSYGYTF
clone_size: -; v_call: TRBV7-2; j_call: TRBJ1-1; cdr3_aa: CASSLAWTGALNTEAFF
clone_size: -; v_call: TRBV7-6; j_call: TRBJ2-5; cdr3_aa: CASSLLVLRSETQYF
clone_size: -; v_call: TRBV2; j_call: TRBJ1-2; cdr3_aa: CASSEMQEGGYTF
clone_size: -; v_call: TRBV4-1; j_call: TRBJ1-2; cdr3_aa: CASSQIYREGYTF
clone_size: -; v_call: TRBV6-1; j_call: TRBJ1-1; cdr3_aa: CASSVNRDRAEAFF
clone_size: -; v_call: TRBV15; j_call: TRBJ2-7; cdr3_aa: CATSRDGWGESSYEQYF
clone_size: -; v_call: TRBV6-5; j_call: TRBJ1-2; cdr3_aa: CASSSEGQGAYGYTF
clone_size: few; v_call: TRBV6-5; j_call: TRBJ1-6; cdr3_aa: CASKRSSYNSPLHF
clone_size: -; v_call: TRBV6-6; j_call: TRBJ1-1; cdr3_aa: CASSFGQGRTEAFF
clone_size: once; v_call: TRBV5-6; j_call: TRBJ1-1; cdr3_aa: CASSPGSLMNTEAFF
clone_size: once; v_call: TRBV6-5; j_call: TRBJ2-5; cdr3_aa: CASSFNRGETQYF
clone_size: -; v_call: TRBV7-9; j_call: TRBJ2-3; cdr3_aa: CASSPWSTSGATDTQYF
clone_size: few; v_call: TRBV5-4; j_call: TRBJ1-6; cdr3_aa: CASRMGSESPLHF
clone_size: -; v_call: TRBV25-1; j_call: TRBJ2-2; cdr3_aa: CASSEFLAGAGGELFF
clone_size: -; v_call: TRBV19; j_call: TRBJ1-5; cdr3_aa: CASSGVGQGNQPQHF
clone_size: -; v_call: TRBV11-2; j_call: TRBJ1-3; cdr3_aa: CASSLDYRPLSGNTIYF
clone_size: -; v_call: TRBV6-5; j_call: TRBJ2-7; cdr3_aa: CASRQTAGLASEQYF
clone_size: -; v_call: TRBV6-1; j_call: TRBJ1-1; cdr3_aa: CASTQGINTEAFF
clone_size: few; v_call: TRBV5-1; j_call: TRBJ1-2; cdr3_aa: CASSLVAGTNYGYTF
clone_size: -; v_call: TRBV11-3; j_call: TRBJ2-5; cdr3_aa: CASSFGLAGRETQYF
clone_size: -; v_call: TRBV2; j_call: TRBJ2-7; cdr3_aa: CASRVTGTNSYEQYF
clone_size: -; v_call: TRBV7-9; j_call: TRBJ1-1; cdr3_aa: CASSLEQATTEAFF
clone_size: -; v_call: TRBV5-4; j_call: TRBJ2-5; cdr3_aa: CASSLEGRETQYF
clone_size: -; v_call: TRBV30; j_call: TRBJ1-2; cdr3_aa: CAWRRTGLGYTF